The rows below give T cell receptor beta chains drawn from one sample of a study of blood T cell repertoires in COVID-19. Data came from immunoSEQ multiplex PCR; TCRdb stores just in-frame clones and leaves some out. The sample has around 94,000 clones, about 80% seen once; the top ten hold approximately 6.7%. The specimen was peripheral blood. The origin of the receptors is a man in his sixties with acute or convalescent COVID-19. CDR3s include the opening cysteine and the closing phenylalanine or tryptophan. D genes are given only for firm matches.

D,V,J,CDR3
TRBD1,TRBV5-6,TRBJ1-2,CASSLGDRDAYGYTF
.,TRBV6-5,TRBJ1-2,CASSYVSANYGYTF
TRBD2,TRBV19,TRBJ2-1,CASSISGGLYKEQFF
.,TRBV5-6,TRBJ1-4,CASSSTGEKLFF
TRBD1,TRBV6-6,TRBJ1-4,CASSLGQGYHEKLFF
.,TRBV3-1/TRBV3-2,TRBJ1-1,CASSQGLANTEAFF
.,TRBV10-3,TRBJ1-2,CAISESMTKDYGYTF
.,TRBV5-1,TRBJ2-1,CASSLSTVPVYNEQFF
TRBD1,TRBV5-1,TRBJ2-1,CASSLGKLTGDEQFF
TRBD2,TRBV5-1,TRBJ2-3,CASSLGTSGGALDTQYF
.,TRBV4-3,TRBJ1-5,CASSPTGFSNQPQHF
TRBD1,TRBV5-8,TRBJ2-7,CASSSRRTGGNEQYF
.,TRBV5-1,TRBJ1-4,CASSSANWARVADEKLFF
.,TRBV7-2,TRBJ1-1,CASSPTYRVTEAFF
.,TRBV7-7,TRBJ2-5,CASSPQWGPQETQYF
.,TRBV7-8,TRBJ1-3,CASSLKEWSGNTIYF
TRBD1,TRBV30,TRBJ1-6,CAWSAGTVNSPLHF
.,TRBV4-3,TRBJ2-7,CASSQDWGPTYEQYF
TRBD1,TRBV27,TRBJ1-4,CASRYGTAANEKLFF
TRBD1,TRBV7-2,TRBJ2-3,CASSADRGDTQYF
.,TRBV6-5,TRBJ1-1,CASSYGGGTEAFF
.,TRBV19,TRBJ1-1,CASTRSGHVNTEAFF
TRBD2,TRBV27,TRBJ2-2,CASSLTSGEYTGELFF
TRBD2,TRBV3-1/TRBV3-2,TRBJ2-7,CASSRRGAYEQYF
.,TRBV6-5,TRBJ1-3,CASRRDFERGNTIYF
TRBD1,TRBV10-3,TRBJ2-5,CAISERTGGGETQYF
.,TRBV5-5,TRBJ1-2,CASSYGSFNYGYTF
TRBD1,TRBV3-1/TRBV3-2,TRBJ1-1,CASSGQGGITEAFF
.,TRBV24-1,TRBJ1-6,CATSAQVNSPLHF
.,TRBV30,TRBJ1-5,CAWSKNTGSGQPQHF
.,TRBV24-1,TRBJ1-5,CATSGAVSNQPQHF
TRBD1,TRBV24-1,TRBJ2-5,CATSDLTGEWETQYF
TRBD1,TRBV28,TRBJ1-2,CASSAGQVYGYTF
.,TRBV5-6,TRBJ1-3,CASNGQILSGNTIYF
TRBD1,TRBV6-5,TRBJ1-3,CASSFGTVTSGNTIYF
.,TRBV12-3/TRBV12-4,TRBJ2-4,CASSFRGNIQYF
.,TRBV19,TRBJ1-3,CASRATGTSSGNTIYF
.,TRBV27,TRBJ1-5,CASSRSQGSNQPQHF
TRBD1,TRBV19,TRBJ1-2,CASSWGDRDGGYTF
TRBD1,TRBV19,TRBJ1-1,CASSLDRADTEAFF
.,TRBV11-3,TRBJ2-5,CASSLGRGDQETQYF
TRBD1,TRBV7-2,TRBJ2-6,CASSRDRAGANVLTF
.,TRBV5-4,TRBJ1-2,CASSPGGANYGYTF
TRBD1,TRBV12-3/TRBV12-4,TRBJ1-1,CASRRQGVTEAFF